Listed below are T cell receptor beta chains from one sample, sequenced in a study of STAT3 mutations in large granular lymphocyte leukemia. The protocol was immunoSEQ multiplex PCR, while the TCRdb copy is restricted to in-frame clones and leaves out a portion. Here the sample spans under 20,000 clones, nearly 95% being singletons. The sequencing sample was made of peripheral blood mononuclear cells. The receptors originated from a woman aged 45 to 65 with T-cell large granular lymphocyte leukemia. Some clones in this sample may be carry-over from other donors' samples. Both conserved end residues are part of each CDR3. The D gene is left open where the match is weak. Not every row has a clone size; where given, it reads once, few, many or a size class.

TRBJ1-1 | . | TRBV9 | . | CASSVDGNSGAFF | TGTGCCAGCAGCGTAGATGGAAATAGCGGGGCTTTCTTT
TRBJ2-7 | . | TRBV13 | TRBD2 | CASSWGAGGPLEQYF | TGTGCCAGCAGCTGGGGGGCGGGAGGGCCGCTCGAGCAGTACTTC
TRBJ1-1 | . | TRBV5-4 | TRBD1 | CASSLDRGTEAFF | TGTGCCAGCAGCTTGGACAGGGGGACTGAAGCTTTCTTT
TRBJ1-2 | . | TRBV30 | TRBD1 | CAWTRRGRGYGYTF | TGTGCCTGGACTCGCAGGGGGCGAGGTTATGGCTACACCTTC
TRBJ1-2 | once | TRBV19 | TRBD1 | CASRTDRAAYGYTF | TGTGCCAGCCGTACGGACAGGGCTGCCTATGGCTACACCTTC
TRBJ1-4 | . | TRBV5-1 | . | CASSHTEGANEKLFF | TGCGCCAGCAGCCACACGGAAGGGGCTAATGAAAAACTGTTTTTT
TRBJ1-2 | once | TRBV21-1 | . | CASSKVAGTGGSNYGYTF | TGTGCCAGCAGCAAAGTGGCGGGGACAGGGGGCTCTAACTATGGCTACACCTTC
TRBJ2-4 | . | TRBV29-1 | TRBD1 | CSVGQGAYGGIQYF | TGCAGCGTTGGGCAGGGGGCTTATGGGGGCATTCAGTACTTC
TRBJ1-2 | . | TRBV6-5 | . | CASSYRVRDYGYTF | TGTGCCAGCAGTTACAGGGTTCGGGACTATGGCTACACCTTC
TRBJ2-6 | . | TRBV11-2 | . | CASSAGDGANVLTF | TGTGCCAGTAGCGCGGGTGATGGGGCCAACGTCCTGACTTTC
TRBJ2-7 | . | TRBV30 | . | CAWSPLGGGNTYEQYF | TGTGCCTGGAGCCCCTTGGGAGGGGGGAATACCTACGAGCAGTACTTC
TRBJ2-1 | . | TRBV4-2 | . | CASSVGRDSYNEQFF | TGTGCCAGCTCTGTTGGTAGGGATTCCTACAATGAGCAGTTCTTC
TRBJ1-5 | once | TRBV18 | TRBD1 | CASSPQTGGNNQPQHF | TGTGCCAGCTCACCACAGACAGGGGGAAACAATCAGCCCCAGCATTTT
TRBJ1-5 | once | TRBV7-2 | . | CASSLQPDQPQHF | TGTGCCAGCAGCTTACAACCGGATCAGCCCCAGCATTTT
TRBJ1-4 | few | TRBV10-3 | . | CAISEGGLNEKLFF | TGTGCCATCAGTGAAGGAGGACTTAATGAAAAACTGTTTTTT
TRBJ2-3 | . | TRBV29-1 | . | CSAGNERLTDTQYF | TGCAGCGCTGGTAATGAAAGGCTCACAGATACGCAGTATTTT
TRBJ1-5 | . | TRBV5-8 | TRBD1 | CASSPGQKINQPQHF | TGTGCCAGCAGCCCGGGACAGAAAATTAATCAGCCCCAGCATTTT
TRBJ2-3 | . | TRBV2 | . | CASSEGTLTDTQYF | TGTGCCAGCAGTGAAGGGACGCTCACAGATACGCAGTATTTT
TRBJ1-2 | . | TRBV5-4 | . | CASSFPGQGGGYTF | TGTGCCAGCAGCTTCCCAGGGCAGGGCGGCGGCTACACCTTC
TRBJ2-7 | . | TRBV28 | TRBD2 | CASRREPRGEQYF | TGTGCCAGCAGGCGGGAGCCTCGGGGCGAGCAGTACTTC
TRBJ2-2 | . | TRBV30 | . | CAWSLVKEAGELFF | TGTGCCTGGAGTCTGGTAAAGGAGGCCGGGGAGCTGTTTTTT
TRBJ1-2 | . | TRBV28 | . | CASSYVAGDYGYTF | TGTGCCAGCAGTTATGTTGCAGGGGACTATGGCTACACCTTC
TRBJ1-5 | once | TRBV18 | . | CASSPRAVNSNQPQHF | TGTGCCAGCTCACCAAGGGCAGTTAATAGCAATCAGCCCCAGCATTTT
TRBJ1-2 | . | TRBV5-1 | TRBD1 | CASSPDRDYGYTF | TGCGCCAGCAGCCCTGACAGGGACTATGGCTACACCTTC